This T cell receptor (beta chain) was retrieved from a study of tumor and adjacent non-tumor tissue in lung cancer. No cell sorting was done before RNA was extracted from the tissue. Newly diagnosed lung cancer patients had thoracic surgery in China, August–November 2014, without prior chemotherapy. In regard to this clonotype: Antigen: not known.

The germline gives CDR1 DFQATT, CDR2 SNEGSKA (reference sequence). This CDR3 is built from 16 residues. General study findings and limits: Tumor repertoires had a smaller top 100 clone share than normal lung.

Three rounds of nested PCR, following a modified ARM-PCR protocol, produced the TCRbeta library. TCRdb fed the multiplex PCR reads into MiXCR, producing one record per CDR3 protein. The sample holds roughly 76,000 distinct CDR3 sequences, approximately 71% seen once. This rearrangement joins TRBV20-1 to TRBJ2-5; 7 bases map to TRBD1. The receptor's source is an older woman with non-small cell lung cancer. The specimen was lung tumor tissue. In nucleotides, the CDR3 is TGCAATGCAACTCCAGCACAGGGGACGATAGAAGAGACCCAGTACTTC. This codes for CNATPAQGTIEETQYF.